This paragraph covers one T cell receptor beta chain sequence. The antigen remains undetermined. CDR3 length: 17 residues. The germline V gene encodes CDR1 MNHEY and CDR2 SMNVEV (reference sequence). The trim removed 1 base at V and 0 bases at J, leaving 2 bases unmatched. The table came from immunoSEQ multiplex PCR; TCRdb's copy has only in-frame clones and leaves some out. The sample includes roughly 59,000 clones, approximately 70% of them seen just once. This entry comes from a study of radiotherapy plus CTLA-4 blockade in lung cancer. Overall study results and limits: Increased serum interferon-beta after radiation also reportedly predicted response strongly.

This TCR was sampled from a human donor with non-small cell lung cancer whose response to radiotherapy plus ipilimumab could not be evaluated. The input for sequencing was peripheral blood, taken from a patient treated with radiotherapy plus ipilimumab. The rearrangement links TRBV27 to TRBJ2-6, with TRBD1 identical over 8 bases. The chain's CDR3 is CASSLWTGSSGANVLTF. DNA of the CDR3: TGTGCCAGCAGTTTATGGACAGGGAGCTCTGGGGCCAACGTCCTGACTTTC.